The source of this T cell receptor (beta chain) is a study of T cells in Graves' hyperthyroidism and ophthalmopathy. Study-level points and caveats: Model-based prediction identified ophthalmopathy a median roughly six months prior to its onset.

Hyperthyroidism had been newly diagnosed in patients aged 18 to 65, and its duration was under 2 months. Clinicians diagnosed patients from clinical symptoms, serum thyroxine and TRAb, thyroid ultrasound and orbital computed tomography. This blood was taken when hyperthyroidism was first diagnosed, before any ophthalmopathy symptoms existed. Germline CDR1 is SGHTA and CDR2 is FQGNSA. V was pared by 7 bases and J by 5 bases, with 23 bases between. This CDR3 is built from 16 residues. What was amplified from RNA transcripts were TCR beta CDR3 regions. The TCR CDR3 was amplified in a first-round RT-PCR using the HTBI primer set. TCRdb recomputed calls from the multiplex PCR reads with MiXCR, one row per CDR3 protein. The sample has around 380,000 distinct CDR3 sequences; roughly 14% are singletons. In its sample, this clonotype was seen many times. Its antigen is as yet unknown.

This TCR was sampled from a man younger than 40 with Graves' hyperthyroidism that later progressed to Graves' ophthalmopathy. Source material: blood. This chain uses TRBV7-2 with TRBJ1-2, with TRBD1 as a possible D gene (5 bases). The CDR3 reads CASTLGQGRGVYGYTF. CDR3 in DNA: TGTGCCAGCACCCTTGGGCAGGGAAGAGGAGTTTATGGCTACACCTTC.